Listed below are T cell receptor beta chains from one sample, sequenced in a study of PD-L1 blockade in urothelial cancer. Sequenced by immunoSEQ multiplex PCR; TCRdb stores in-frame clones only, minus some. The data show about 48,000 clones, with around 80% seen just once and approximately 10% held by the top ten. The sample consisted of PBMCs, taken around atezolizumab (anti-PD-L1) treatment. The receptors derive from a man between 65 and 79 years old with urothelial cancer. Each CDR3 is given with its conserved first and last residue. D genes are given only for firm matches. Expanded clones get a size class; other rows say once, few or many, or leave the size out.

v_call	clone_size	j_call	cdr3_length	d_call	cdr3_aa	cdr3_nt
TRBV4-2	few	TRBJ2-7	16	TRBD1	CASSQVGTEGDYEQYF	TGTGCCAGCAGCCAAGTAGGGACAGAGGGTGACTACGAGCAGTACTTC
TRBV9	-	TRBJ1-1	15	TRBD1	CASSAGTGGDTEAFF	TGTGCCAGCAGCGCAGGGACAGGCGGGGACACTGAAGCTTTCTTT
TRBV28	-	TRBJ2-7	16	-	CASSQATAEFSYEQYF	TGTGCCAGCAGTCAAGCTACAGCCGAGTTCTCCTACGAGCAGTACTTC
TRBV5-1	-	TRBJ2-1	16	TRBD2	CASSGTPSGDYNEQFF	TGCGCCAGCAGCGGGACCCCTAGCGGAGATTACAATGAGCAGTTCTTC
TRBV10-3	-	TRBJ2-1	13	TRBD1	CAISGTGVNEQFF	TGTGCCATCAGTGGGACAGGAGTAAATGAGCAGTTCTTC
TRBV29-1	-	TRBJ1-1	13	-	CSATATGDTEAFF	TGCAGCGCCACAGCGACGGGGGACACTGAAGCTTTCTTT
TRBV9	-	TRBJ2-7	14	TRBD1	CASSFGQGSLEQYF	TGTGCCAGCAGCTTTGGACAGGGGAGCCTCGAGCAGTACTTC
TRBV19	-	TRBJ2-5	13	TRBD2	CATRPSGQETQYF	TGTGCCACCCGCCCTAGCGGACAAGAGACCCAGTACTTC
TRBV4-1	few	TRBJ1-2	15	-	CASSQPPGVHYGYTF	TGCGCCAGCAGCCAACCGCCCGGGGTGCACTATGGCTACACCTTC
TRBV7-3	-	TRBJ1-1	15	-	CASSLMGGMNTEAFF	TGTGCCAGCAGCTTAATGGGGGGGATGAACACTGAAGCTTTCTTT
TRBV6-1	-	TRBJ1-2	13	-	CASSEYRDYGYTF	TGTGCCAGCAGTGAATACAGGGACTATGGCTACACCTTC
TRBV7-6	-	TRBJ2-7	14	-	CASSLKGVIYEQYF	TGTGCCAGCAGCTTAAAGGGGGTAATCTACGAGCAGTACTTC
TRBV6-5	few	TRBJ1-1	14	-	CASTSGLVGTEAFF	TGTGCCAGCACTTCGGGACTCGTGGGCACTGAAGCTTTCTTT
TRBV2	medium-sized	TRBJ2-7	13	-	CASKSTGPYEQYF	TGTGCCAGCAAAAGCACAGGGCCCTACGAGCAGTACTTC
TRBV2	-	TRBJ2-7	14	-	CASRGDTSSYEQYF	TGTGCCAGCAGGGGGGACACGAGCTCCTACGAGCAGTACTTC
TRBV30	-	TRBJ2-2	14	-	CAWSFSHNTGELFF	TGTGCCTGGAGTTTTAGCCATAACACCGGGGAGCTGTTTTTT
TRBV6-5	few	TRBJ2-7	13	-	CVSSGWSSYEQYF	TGTGTATCAAGCGGTTGGAGCTCCTACGAGCAGTACTTC
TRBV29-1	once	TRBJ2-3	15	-	CSVESEAGVTDTQYF	TGCAGCGTTGAAAGCGAGGCAGGGGTCACAGATACGCAGTATTTT
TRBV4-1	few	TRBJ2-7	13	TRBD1	CASSHGQDYEQYF	TGCGCCAGCAGCCACGGACAGGACTACGAGCAGTACTTC
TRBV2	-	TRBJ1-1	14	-	CASSRTEMNTEAFF	TGTGCCAGCAGCCGGACAGAGATGAACACTGAAGCTTTCTTT
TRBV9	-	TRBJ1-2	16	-	CASSAGPLQGNYGYTF	TGTGCCAGCAGCGCCGGGCCCCTACAGGGTAACTATGGCTACACCTTC
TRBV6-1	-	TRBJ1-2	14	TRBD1	CASSVPGDSYGYTF	TGTGCCAGCAGTGTCCCAGGGGACAGCTATGGCTACACCTTC
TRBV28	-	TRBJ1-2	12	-	CASSQGEDGYTF	TGTGCCAGCAGTCAAGGGGAGGATGGCTACACCTTC
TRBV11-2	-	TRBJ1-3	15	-	CASSLVGYSGNTIYF	TGTGCCAGCAGCTTAGTGGGCTACTCTGGAAACACCATATATTTT
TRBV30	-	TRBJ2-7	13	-	CAWTHPVPYEQYF	TGTGCCTGGACCCACCCGGTCCCCTACGAGCAGTACTTC
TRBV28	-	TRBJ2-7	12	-	CASSLQRYEQYF	TGTGCCAGCAGTTTACAGCGCTACGAGCAGTACTTC
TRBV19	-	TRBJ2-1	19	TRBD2	CASHVGLAGGFGAYNEQFF	TGTGCCAGCCACGTCGGACTAGCGGGAGGGTTCGGAGCCTACAATGAGCAGTTCTTC
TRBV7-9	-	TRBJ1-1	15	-	CASSLDNLANTEAFF	TGTGCCAGCAGCTTAGACAACCTAGCGAACACTGAAGCTTTCTTT